This TCR beta chain was identified in a study of vaccination effects on CD4 cells after COVID-19. Study context: Post-vaccine specimens were collected at a median of 72 days following the second dose.

Study results and caveats: Infection-derived and vaccine-derived clones contracted markedly late after vaccination.

The repertoire was sequenced with immunoSEQ multiplex PCR; TCRdb's copy has only in-frame clones and lacks some. This table holds about 15,000 clones, about 74% found once. Antigen-specific CD4+ T cells were first expanded with viral peptide pools by the ViraFEST assay and only then sequenced. Scientists isolated CD4+ T cells after a roughly nine-day culture period ended. Either the BNT162b2 or mRNA-1273 vaccine was given to participants in two doses. Note on this clone: Its cognate antigen is unknown.

V lost 11 bases, J lost 4 bases, and 17 bases lay in between. The germline gives CDR1 SEHNR, CDR2 FQNEAQ (reference sequence). The CDR3 covers 14 residues. This TCR derives from a human donor who received a COVID-19 vaccine. Sequenced material: CD4+ T cells from PBMCs cultured with HCoV-NL63 spike peptides, taken after COVID-19 vaccination. The chain couples TRBV7-9 to TRBJ2-2; possibly TRBD1 for D (8 bases). CDR3 in amino acids: CASDYRGGTGELFF. The CDR3 DNA reads as TGTGCCTCGGATTACAGGGGGGGCACCGGGGAGCTGTTTTTT. Full variable domain (missing parts from reference TRBV7-9 and TRBJ2-2): DTGVSQNPRHKITKRGQNVTFRCDPISEHNRLYWYRQTLGQGPEFLTYFQNEAQLEKSRLLSDRFSAERPKGSFSTLEIQRTEQGDSAMYLCASDYRGGTGELFFGEGSRLTVL.